This T cell receptor beta chain was profiled in a study of blood T cell repertoires in COVID-19. Measured with immunoSEQ multiplex PCR; TCRdb has only the in-frame clones, and not every one. This sample has about 160,000 clones, with roughly nine tenths found just once. The sequenced material came from peripheral blood. The sequence came from a man between 60 and 75 years old with active or convalescent COVID-19.

The CDR3 DNA sequence: TGTGCCAGCAGTGCCGGGACAGGGGATTCCGATGAGCAGTTCTTC. This sequence encodes CASSAGTGDSDEQFF. This chain links TRBV28 with TRBJ2-1; 10 positions match TRBD1. Germline V CDR1 and CDR2: MDHEN, SYDVKM. V shed 5 bases, J shed 8 bases, and the junction held 9 bases outside the gene matches. The CDR3 totals 15 residues.